This section outlines one T cell receptor beta chain sequence together with its context. The antigen remains undetermined. The record originates from a study of T cell repertoires in cytomegalovirus infection. Study-wide background: Well-studied HLA-B-restricted CMV epitopes were used in the study alongside recently identified HLA-C-restricted ones. Carrying CMV and the relevant HLA type showed in public TCR beta signatures.

Study results and limitations: The response measured ex vivo was dominated by TCR beta clonotypes (HLA-C-restricted and CMV-specific). There were carriers of CMV plus the relevant HLA, and cumulative public TCR beta family frequency identified them.

MiXCR was run by TCRdb on the reads, yielding one entry per CDR3 protein. The sample has 370,000 or so distinct CDR3 sequences, around a third seen once; the top ten hold about 14%. The receptor was isolated from a human donor in good health (CMV status not recorded). Some clones in this sample may be carry-over from other donors' samples. This specimen was cultured PBMCs, taken from culture after CMV antigen stimulation.

CDR3 DNA: TGTGCCAGCAGCGGACAGGGGAAGAAGAAGAATGGCTACACCTTC. Amino acid sequence: CASSGQGKKKNGYTF. This chain uses TRBV7-9 with TRBJ1-2, with TRBD1 matching 9 bases. The junction had 10 bases not matched to a gene; V was cut back by 5 bases and J by 6 bases. Germline lookup yields CDR1 SEHNR and CDR2 FQNEAQ (reference sequence). CDR3 length equals 15 residues.